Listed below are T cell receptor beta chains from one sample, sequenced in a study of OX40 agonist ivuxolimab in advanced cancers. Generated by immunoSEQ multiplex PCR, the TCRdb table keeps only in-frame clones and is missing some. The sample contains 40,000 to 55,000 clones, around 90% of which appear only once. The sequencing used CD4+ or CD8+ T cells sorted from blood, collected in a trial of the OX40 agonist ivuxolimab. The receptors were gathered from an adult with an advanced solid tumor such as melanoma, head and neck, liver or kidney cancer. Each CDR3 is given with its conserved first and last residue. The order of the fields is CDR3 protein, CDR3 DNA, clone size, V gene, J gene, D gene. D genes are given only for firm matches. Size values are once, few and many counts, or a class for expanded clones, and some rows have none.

cdr3_aa: CASSFRDRAYEQYF
cdr3_nt: TGTGCCAGCAGCTTTCGAGACAGGGCCTACGAGCAGTACTTC
clone_size: NA
v_call: TRBV11-3
j_call: TRBJ2-7
d_call: TRBD1

cdr3_aa: CASSAQQGAGSPLHF
cdr3_nt: TGTGCCAGCAGCGCCCAACAGGGGGCGGGTTCACCCCTCCACTTT
clone_size: once
v_call: TRBV4-2
j_call: TRBJ1-6
d_call: TRBD1

cdr3_aa: CASSLDRVGNEQFF
cdr3_nt: TGTGCCAGCAGTCTGGACAGGGTAGGTAATGAGCAGTTCTTC
clone_size: NA
v_call: TRBV28
j_call: TRBJ2-1
d_call: TRBD1

cdr3_aa: CASSDPGTANEKLFF
cdr3_nt: TGTGCCAGCAGCGACCCCGGGACAGCGAATGAAAAACTGTTTTTT
clone_size: NA
v_call: TRBV2
j_call: TRBJ1-4
d_call: TRBD1

cdr3_aa: CASSSQNTGELFF
cdr3_nt: TGTGCCAGCAGTTCCCAGAACACCGGGGAGCTGTTTTTT
clone_size: few
v_call: TRBV27
j_call: TRBJ2-2
d_call: NA

cdr3_aa: CASSYGPAGPEQYF
cdr3_nt: TGTGCCAGCAGCTACGGACCCGCGGGGCCCGAGCAGTACTTC
clone_size: NA
v_call: TRBV11-2
j_call: TRBJ2-7
d_call: NA

cdr3_aa: CASSIMGSRESPLHF
cdr3_nt: TGTGCCAGTAGTATAATGGGCAGCCGAGAATCACCCCTCCACTTT
clone_size: NA
v_call: TRBV19
j_call: TRBJ1-6
d_call: NA

cdr3_aa: CSVDLGFGETQYF
cdr3_nt: TGCAGCGTAGACCTTGGGTTTGGAGAGACCCAGTACTTC
clone_size: NA
v_call: TRBV29-1
j_call: TRBJ2-5
d_call: NA

cdr3_aa: CASSFPPPGANVLTF
cdr3_nt: TGTGCCAGCAGTTTTCCCCCCCCTGGGGCCAACGTCCTGACTTTC
clone_size: NA
v_call: TRBV28
j_call: TRBJ2-6
d_call: NA

cdr3_aa: CASRETGGIRETQYF
cdr3_nt: TGTGCCAGCAGGGAGACAGGGGGTATTAGGGAGACCCAGTACTTC
clone_size: NA
v_call: TRBV2
j_call: TRBJ2-5
d_call: TRBD1

cdr3_aa: CASSVDRGDSPLHF
cdr3_nt: TGCGCCAGCAGCGTGGACAGGGGGGATTCACCCCTCCACTTT
clone_size: NA
v_call: TRBV5-1
j_call: TRBJ1-6
d_call: TRBD1

cdr3_aa: CASSLGLSTEAFF
cdr3_nt: TGTGCCAGCAGCCTAGGGCTGAGCACTGAAGCTTTCTTT
clone_size: NA
v_call: TRBV28
j_call: TRBJ1-1
d_call: NA

cdr3_aa: CASSPLTGLLNEKLFF
cdr3_nt: TGTGCCAGCAGCCCACTAACAGGATTACTAAATGAAAAACTGTTTTTT
clone_size: NA
v_call: TRBV7-2
j_call: TRBJ1-4
d_call: NA

cdr3_aa: CASSFGQMILHF
cdr3_nt: TGTGCCAGCAGCTTCGGACAGATGATTCTCCACTTT
clone_size: NA
v_call: TRBV7-9
j_call: TRBJ1-6
d_call: NA

cdr3_aa: CASSPGGGNTIYF
cdr3_nt: TGTGCCAGCAGCCCCGGGGGGGGAAACACCATATATTTT
clone_size: NA
v_call: TRBV14
j_call: TRBJ1-3
d_call: NA

cdr3_aa: CASSLRQAEAFF
cdr3_nt: TGTGCCAGCAGTTTAAGACAGGCAGAAGCTTTCTTT
clone_size: NA
v_call: TRBV28
j_call: TRBJ1-1
d_call: NA

cdr3_aa: CASSIGDTNTEAFF
cdr3_nt: TGTGCCAGTAGTATAGGGGACACGAACACTGAAGCTTTCTTT
clone_size: NA
v_call: TRBV19
j_call: TRBJ1-1
d_call: NA

cdr3_aa: CASSISIQGAIEAFF
cdr3_nt: TGTGCCAGTAGTATATCGATACAGGGGGCGATTGAAGCTTTCTTT
clone_size: once
v_call: TRBV19
j_call: TRBJ1-1
d_call: TRBD1

cdr3_aa: CASRGQGARRGLGYTF
cdr3_nt: TGTGCCAGCAGGGGACAGGGGGCCCGGCGCGGACTTGGCTACACCTTC
clone_size: NA
v_call: TRBV6-6
j_call: TRBJ1-2
d_call: TRBD1

cdr3_aa: CASSLVPTGLNTEAFF
cdr3_nt: TGTGCCAGCAGCTTAGTGCCAACAGGGCTAAACACTGAAGCTTTCTTT
clone_size: NA
v_call: TRBV7-2
j_call: TRBJ1-1
d_call: NA

cdr3_aa: CASSLDLGSSTDTQYF
cdr3_nt: TGCGCCAGCAGCTTGGATCTGGGCTCTAGCACAGATACGCAGTATTTT
clone_size: NA
v_call: TRBV5-1
j_call: TRBJ2-3
d_call: NA

cdr3_aa: CASSSADLANEQFF
cdr3_nt: TGTGCCAGCAGTTCGGCGGACCTCGCAAATGAGCAGTTCTTC
clone_size: NA
v_call: TRBV27
j_call: TRBJ2-1
d_call: NA

cdr3_aa: CASRTGSPKEQYF
cdr3_nt: TGTGCCAGCAGGACAGGGTCTCCTAAAGAGCAGTACTTC
clone_size: once
v_call: TRBV28
j_call: TRBJ2-7
d_call: TRBD1

cdr3_aa: CASREGSTDTQYF
cdr3_nt: TGCGCCAGCAGGGAGGGGAGCACAGATACGCAGTATTTT
clone_size: NA
v_call: TRBV5-1
j_call: TRBJ2-3
d_call: NA

cdr3_aa: CASSARGGRPNYGYTF
cdr3_nt: TGTGCCAGCAGCGCCAGAGGGGGCAGACCTAACTATGGCTACACTTTC
clone_size: NA
v_call: TRBV7-2
j_call: TRBJ1-2
d_call: TRBD1

cdr3_aa: CASSLGTVKPQHF
cdr3_nt: TGTGCCAGCAGCTTAGGTACGGTCAAGCCCCAGCATTTT
clone_size: NA
v_call: TRBV7-2
j_call: TRBJ1-5
d_call: NA

cdr3_aa: CASSPFTDTQYF
cdr3_nt: TGTGCCAGCAGCCCTTTCACAGATACGCAGTATTTT
clone_size: NA
v_call: TRBV11-2
j_call: TRBJ2-3
d_call: NA

cdr3_aa: CASSLAGVPQYF
cdr3_nt: TGCGCCAGCAGCTTGGCAGGGGTTCCGCAGTACTTC
clone_size: NA
v_call: TRBV5-1
j_call: TRBJ2-7
d_call: NA

cdr3_aa: CSVSAGGGGEQYF
cdr3_nt: TGCAGCGTTTCCGCGGGAGGCGGGGGCGAGCAGTACTTC
clone_size: once
v_call: TRBV29-1
j_call: TRBJ2-7
d_call: TRBD2

cdr3_aa: CASSPGQGDYSNQPQHF
cdr3_nt: TGTGCCAGCTCACCGGGACAGGGGGATTATAGCAATCAGCCCCAGCATTTT
clone_size: NA
v_call: TRBV18
j_call: TRBJ1-5
d_call: TRBD1

cdr3_aa: CASSLRPPDEKLFF
cdr3_nt: TGCGCCAGCAGCTTGCGGCCACCAGATGAAAAACTGTTTTTT
clone_size: NA
v_call: TRBV5-1
j_call: TRBJ1-4
d_call: NA

cdr3_aa: CASSPDRRYQPQHF
cdr3_nt: TGTGCCAGCAGCCCTGACAGGAGGTATCAGCCCCAGCATTTT
clone_size: NA
v_call: TRBV7-2
j_call: TRBJ1-5
d_call: NA

cdr3_aa: CASSLGGGNTEAFF
cdr3_nt: TGTGCCAGCAGCTTAGGGGGGGGAAACACTGAAGCTTTCTTT
clone_size: NA
v_call: TRBV7-9
j_call: TRBJ1-1
d_call: NA

cdr3_aa: CASKQGGNTIYF
cdr3_nt: TGTGCCAGCAAGCAGGGTGGAAACACCATATATTTT
clone_size: NA
v_call: TRBV28
j_call: TRBJ1-3
d_call: NA

cdr3_aa: CSVAYNEQFF
cdr3_nt: TGCAGCGTTGCTTACAATGAGCAGTTCTTC
clone_size: NA
v_call: TRBV29-1
j_call: TRBJ2-1
d_call: NA

cdr3_aa: CASDGTDSNQPQHF
cdr3_nt: TGTGCCAGCGACGGGACAGACAGCAATCAGCCCCAGCATTTT
clone_size: NA
v_call: TRBV6-6
j_call: TRBJ1-5
d_call: TRBD1

cdr3_aa: CASSLSHGYQPQHF
cdr3_nt: TGTGCCAGCAGTTTAAGCCACGGGTATCAGCCCCAGCATTTT
clone_size: NA
v_call: TRBV27
j_call: TRBJ1-5
d_call: NA

cdr3_aa: CASSWRGSENEKLFF
cdr3_nt: TGTGCCAGCAGTTGGAGGGGCAGCGAGAATGAAAAACTGTTTTTT
clone_size: NA
v_call: TRBV6-6
j_call: TRBJ1-4
d_call: NA

cdr3_aa: CASRPRQTVTEAFF
cdr3_nt: TGTGCCAGCAGACCTCGACAGACGGTAACTGAAGCTTTCTTT
clone_size: NA
v_call: TRBV11-3
j_call: TRBJ1-1
d_call: NA

cdr3_aa: CASSPTSGGGTGELFF
cdr3_nt: TGCGCCAGCAGCCCGACTAGCGGGGGAGGCACCGGGGAGCTGTTTTTT
clone_size: NA
v_call: TRBV5-1
j_call: TRBJ2-2
d_call: TRBD2

cdr3_aa: CASSPDRVGNIQYF
cdr3_nt: TGTGCCAGCAGTCCGGACAGGGTCGGAAACATTCAGTACTTC
clone_size: once
v_call: TRBV28
j_call: TRBJ2-4
d_call: TRBD1

cdr3_aa: CAWGTSDTQYF
cdr3_nt: TGTGCCTGGGGAACCTCAGATACGCAGTATTTT
clone_size: once
v_call: TRBV30
j_call: TRBJ2-3
d_call: NA

cdr3_aa: CASSESIGQPHSNTGELFF
cdr3_nt: TGCGCCAGCAGTGAGTCGATTGGACAGCCCCATTCGAACACCGGGGAGCTGTTTTTC
clone_size: NA
v_call: TRBV10-1
j_call: TRBJ2-2
d_call: NA